These 2 T cell receptor beta chains share one sample of origin, sequenced in a study of blood T cells in healthy people across ages. Then a second PCR, running about 7 to 11 cycles, was carried out with a sample-barcoded 5' primer and a J-beta primer mix. TCRdb redid the calling of the 5' RACE reads with MiXCR, one entry per CDR3 protein. The sample shows about 1,000,000 distinct CDR3 sequences, over 35% of them seen only once. Sample: blood. These receptors all come from an older woman in good health.

The CDR3 spells CASSRGGRSYNEQYF. CDR3 nucleotides: TGTGCCAGCAGCCGCGGGGGACGCTCCTACAATGAGCAGTACTTC. The V and J genes are TRBV5-6 and TRBJ2-1; 7 nucleotides line up with TRBD2. The assigned J gene may be wrong: the sequence end matches TRBJ2-7 better. The CDR3 spans 15 residues. Per germline, CDR1 SGHDT and CDR2 YYEEEE.

The J gene is TRBJ2-3, the V gene TRBV2, with TRBD2 identical over 9 bases. The trim removed 4 bases at V and 10 bases at J, leaving 9 bases unmatched. Germline CDR1 and CDR2: SNHLY and FYNNEI. The CDR3 is 14 amino acids. The CDR3 protein is CASSVGAGGDAQYF. In DNA, the CDR3 is TGTGCCAGCAGTGTCGGTGCGGGAGGGGATGCGCAGTATTTT.